Below are 18 T cell receptor beta chains sequenced from a single sample in a study of PD-1 blockade in mismatch repair-deficient tumors. Libraries were prepared by immunoSEQ multiplex PCR; TCRdb keeps only in-frame clonotypes and omits some of them. The table records 15,000 to 20,000 clones, approximately 84% of them present only once. The sample here was PBMCs, taken roughly 24 weeks after starting pembrolizumab. These receptors all stem from an adult with mismatch repair-deficient cancer.

The chain uses TRBV4-1 and TRBJ2-4; 8 nucleotides agree with TRBD1. Trimming at V came to 4 bases and at J to 0 bases, leaving 11 bases not matched to a gene. CDR3 length equals 18 residues. Germline V gene data show CDR1 as MGHRA and CDR2 as YSYEKL. CDR3 sequence: CASSPRQGTLIAKNIQYF. Written as DNA, the CDR3 is TGCGCCAGCAGCCCACGACAGGGGACCTTAATAGCCAAAAACATTCAGTACTTC.

V is TRBV4-2 and J is TRBJ2-3; TRBD2 agrees at 7 bases. This CDR3 spans 16 amino acids. V lost 0 bases to trimming and J lost 5 bases; unmatched junction nucleotides: 8. Germline V CDR1 and CDR2: LGHNA, YNFKEQ. The CDR3 reads CASSQEGGTTKDTQYF. The DNA for the CDR3 is TGTGCCAGCAGCCAAGAGGGAGGGACTACGAAAGATACGCAGTATTTT.

The table lists this clone with a count of one. Other DNA sequences in the sample encode the same CDR3. The chain links TRBV5-4 to TRBJ2-1, with D unclear. Germline CDR1 reads SGHNT; CDR2 reads YYREEE (reference sequence). This CDR3 is built from 11 residues. The V gene lost 2 bases and the J gene lost 7 bases, with 4 bases spanning the gap. The chain's CDR3 is CASSFVNEQFF. The CDR3 DNA reads TGTGCCAGCAGCTTCGTTAATGAGCAGTTCTTC.

The rearrangement uses TRBV5-1 and TRBJ1-2; 8 nucleotides agree with TRBD1. The CDR3 consists of 17 residues. Germline CDR1 reads SGHRS; CDR2 reads YFSETQ. After removal of 4 bases from V and 6 bases from J, the junction contained 17 bases not matched to a gene. The CDR3 nucleotides are TGCGCCAGCAGCCCTGAGACTCCGGACAGGGATAGGAATGGCTACACCTTC. Translating it yields CASSPETPDRDRNGYTF. The variable domain in full, completed from reference TRBV5-1 and TRBJ1-2, reads KAGVTQTPRYLIKTRGQQVTLSCSPISGHRSVSWYQQTPGQGLQFLFEYFSETQRNKGNFPGRFSGRQFSNSRSEMNVSTLELGDSALYLCASSPETPDRDRNGYTFGSGTRLTVV.

The genes are TRBV5-4 and TRBJ2-7; TRBD1 aligns across 8 bases. The CDR3 runs 14 residues. Germline V lookup: CDR1 SGHNT, CDR2 YYREEE (reference sequence). The J segment lost 2 bases and the V segment lost 6 bases, leaving 7 bases of the junction unmatched. CDR3 residues: CASTLWDRTYEQYF. CDR3 nucleotides: TGTGCCAGCACCCTCTGGGACAGGACCTACGAGCAGTACTTC.

The chain uses TRBV28 and TRBJ1-2; a possible D gene is TRBD1 (6 bases). The germline CDR1 and CDR2 sequences are MDHEN and SYDVKM. The CDR3 sequence is 13 residues long. V was trimmed by 5 bases and J by 2 bases, leaving 9 bases between them. The CDR3 here is CASSGDRNYGYTF. The CDR3 bases are TGTGCCAGCAGTGGTGACAGGAACTATGGCTACACCTTC.

The V and J genes are TRBV18 and TRBJ2-2; TRBD2 is a possible D gene (6 bases). The CDR3 runs to 13 residues. Trimming stripped 3 bases from V and 11 bases from J, with 13 bases between. Germline V CDR1 and CDR2: KGHSH, LQKENI. In DNA form, the CDR3 reads TGTGCCAGCTCACCCGGGAGCCGCGGCGAGCTGTTTTTT. It specifies CASSPGSRGELFF.

The J gene is TRBJ1-3, the V gene TRBV7-6, with 10 bases identical to TRBD1. This CDR3 has 16 residues. Per germline, CDR1 SGHVS and CDR2 FNYEAQ. V shed 1 base, J shed 3 bases, and the junction held 3 bases outside the gene matches. The CDR3 nucleotides read TGTGCCAGCAGCTTAGGTGGGACAGGGGTTGGAAACACCATATATTTT. Translation: CASSLGGTGVGNTIYF.

The chain recombines TRBV19 with TRBJ1-2; a possible D gene is TRBD1 (5 bases). Trimming left V 7 bases short and J 8 bases short, with 23 bases between. The CDR3 length is 15 residues. Germline CDR1 is LNHDA and CDR2 is SQIVND (reference sequence). This CDR3 reads CASIERPGVAGGYTF. The CDR3 DNA reads TGTGCCAGTATCGAGCGGCCGGGGGTGGCAGGAGGCTACACCTTC.

This sequence joins TRBV6-6 and TRBJ1-2; D perhaps matches TRBD1 (6 bases). Trimming took 6 bases from V and 7 from J, leaving 21 bases between them. Germline values: CDR1 MNHNY, CDR2 SVGAGI (reference sequence). This CDR3 comprises 15 residues. CDR3 region: CASRPPTQGIRGYTF. CDR3 DNA: TGTGCCAGCAGACCCCCCACACAGGGTATTCGTGGCTACACCTTC.

This chain joins TRBV2 and TRBJ2-7; TRBD1 is a possible D gene (7 bases). Per germline, CDR1 SNHLY and CDR2 FYNNEI. This CDR3 spans 16 amino acids. Deletions cut 5 bases from V and 5 bases from J, with 22 bases between. The DNA of the CDR3 is TGTGCCAGCAGTAAAAAAGTGGCAGGGGGGACCCACGAGCAGTACTTC. Translating it yields CASSKKVAGGTHEQYF.

Only a few counts were recorded for this clone. V and J are TRBV10-1 and TRBJ2-7, with D hard to call. V lost 4 bases and J lost 1, with 11 bases in between. Germline V gene data show CDR1 as WNHNN and CDR2 as SYGVQD (reference sequence). The CDR3 runs 14 residues. CDR3 nucleotides: TGCGCCAGCAGTGCCCTCGGCAGGTCCTACGAGCAGTACTTC. Protein: CASSALGRSYEQYF.

The sample holds a few counts of this clone. The V and J genes are TRBV7-9 and TRBJ1-1; D unclear. Germline V gene lookup returns CDR1 SEHNR and CDR2 FQNEAQ (reference sequence). This CDR3 comprises 12 residues. The ends were cut back, 5 bases at V and 7 bases at J, with 11 bases in the middle. DNA of the CDR3: TGTGCCAGCAGCCCCCCTTCGGTTGAAGCTTTCTTT. It yields the protein CASSPPSVEAFF.

The chain recombines TRBV6-5 with TRBJ2-2, with 8 bases identical to TRBD2. This CDR3 spans 15 amino acids. The V segment lost 1 base and the J segment 5 bases; nucleotides outside the gene matches: 3. Germline CDR1 and CDR2: MNHEY and SVGAGI. This chain's CDR3 is CASSYFAGGTGELFF. DNA for the CDR3: TGTGCCAGCAGTTACTTCGCGGGAGGAACCGGGGAGCTGTTTTTT.

About this clone: At one end the junction does not follow the germline gene, possibly because of a read error. The genes are TRBV7-7 and TRBJ2-1, with 10 bases matching TRBD2. Germline CDR1 reads SSHAT; CDR2 reads FNYEAQ (reference sequence). This CDR3 has 15 amino acids. The DNA of the CDR3 is TGTGCTAGCAGCTTGGGACTAGCGCCTCGTGGGGAGCAGTTCTTC. Its translation is CASSLGLAPRGEQFF.

This rearrangement joins TRBV7-9 to TRBJ2-7, with TRBD1 identical over 8 bases. The junction had 2 bases not matched to a gene; V was cut back by 5 bases and J by 2 bases. The CDR3 runs 13 residues. Germline V gene sequence: CDR1 SEHNR, CDR2 FQNEAQ (reference sequence). CDR3 loop: CASSKDRAYEQYF. The CDR3 DNA reads TGTGCCAGCAGCAAGGACAGGGCCTACGAGCAGTACTTC.

This clone has only a few counts. The rearrangement joins TRBV28 to TRBJ2-7; 8 bases agree with TRBD1. The germline V gene encodes CDR1 MDHEN and CDR2 SYDVKM. V shed 6 bases, J shed 0 bases, and the junction held 4 bases outside the gene matches. The CDR3 is 14 residues long. CDR3 DNA sequence: TGTGCCAGCAGACCGGGACAGGCCTCCTACGAGCAGTACTTC. It yields the protein CASRPGQASYEQYF.

V is TRBV7-3 and J is TRBJ2-2, with 9 bases identical to TRBD1. The V and J ends lost 5 bases and 4 bases, in that order; junction bases with no gene match: 8. The CDR3 extends over 16 amino acids. Germline CDR1 is SGHTA and CDR2 is FQGTGA. The CDR3 protein is CASSRLTGGSTGELFF. The CDR3 DNA sequence: TGTGCCAGCAGCCGCCTGACAGGGGGGAGCACCGGGGAGCTGTTTTTT.